The 9 T cell receptor beta chains given below trace back to one sample, sequenced in a study of T-cell memory formation after mild COVID-19 listed by TCRdb under 2021. Receptors were amplified or captured by 5' RACE. This sample was sequenced with an Illumina NovaSeq 6000. TCRdb trimmed public reads at Q25 via fastp, called clones via MiXCR and kept in-frame beta chains. Entries that share a CDR3 protein sequence are merged under the most common genes and DNA. Present in this sample are about 300,000 distinct CDR3 sequences, less than 20% of which were seen just once. The ten top clones hold about 21% of the sample. Input material: PBMCs or a T cell subset sorted from them (not recorded which). The receptors derive from a man between 18 and 29 years old who had mild COVID-19 (a few samples of this study predate the infection). The sample titles of this study are shuffled in the database, so cell type and time point are left out; the donor was told from shared clones.

This clonotype was seen a handful of times. This rearrangement joins TRBV12-3 or TRBV12-4 to TRBJ2-5, with 9 nucleotides matching TRBD1. The CDR3 covers 15 residues. J was trimmed by 2 bases and V by 5 bases; bases with no gene match: 6. CDR3 residues: CASSRGQGRQETQYF. The CDR3 bases are TGTGCCAGCAGTCGAGGACAGGGGAGACAAGAGACCCAGTACTTC.

This chain links TRBV5-1 with TRBJ1-1; 9 bases align to TRBD1. Trimming took 1 base from V and 6 from J; bases not matched to a gene: 13. The germline gives CDR1 SGHRS, CDR2 YFSETQ. The CDR3 sequence is 17 residues long. The CDR3 DNA reads as TGCGCCAGCAGCTTGAGGGGACAGGGATCCTTTTTCTCTGAAGCTTTCTTT. This codes for CASSLRGQGSFFSEAFF.

A few counts support this clonotype. This chain joins TRBV10-3 and TRBJ2-7; D is possibly TRBD2 (5 bases). The V and J ends lost 6 bases and 9 bases respectively, with 12 bases between them. Germline values: CDR1 ENHRY, CDR2 SYGVKD. The CDR3 has 11 residues. CDR3 bases: TGTGCCATCAGGGAGGCATCGCGGCAGTACTTC. It is translated as CAIREASRQYF.

In nucleotides, the CDR3 is TGTGCCAGCAGCCTTACATACCGTTCACCCCTCCACTTT. It specifies CASSLTYRSPLHF. The V gene is TRBV14, the J gene TRBJ1-6; D gene unclear. In germline, CDR1 is SGHDN, CDR2 FVKESK. V was shortened by 4 bases and J by 9 bases, with 10 bases between the two germline ends. CDR3 length: 13 residues.

The V gene is TRBV7-2, the J gene TRBJ2-5; 7 bases are shared with TRBD2. This CDR3 has 15 residues. Germline values: CDR1 SGHTA, CDR2 FQGNSA. The V segment lost 6 bases and the J segment 0 bases; nucleotides outside the gene matches: 7. DNA for the CDR3: TGTGCCAGCAGTTGGGGGGGAGGGGACCAAGAGACCCAGTACTTC. Amino acids: CASSWGGGDQETQYF.

CDR3 region: CASSYSHRAVSEQYV. The CDR3 DNA reads TGTGCCAGCAGTTACTCACACAGGGCCGTTAGCGAGCAGTACGTC. The chain employs TRBV6-5 and TRBJ2-7; tentatively, D is TRBD1 (6 bases). CDR3 length: 15 residues. V lost 0 bases to trimming and J lost 6 bases, with 15 bases between them. Germline CDR1 is MNHEY and CDR2 is SVGAGI.

CDR3 region: CASSQATRPGTVGQPQHF. CDR3 bases: TGCGCCAGCAGCCAAGCCACAAGGCCGGGGACAGTCGGTCAGCCCCAGCATTTT. J is TRBJ1-5 and V is TRBV4-1; 7 bases align to TRBD1. Germline V CDR1 and CDR2: MGHRA, YSYEKL. The CDR3 runs to 18 residues. The J segment lost 6 bases and the V segment lost 1 base, leaving 15 bases of the junction unmatched.

The chain couples TRBV6-2 or TRBV6-3 to TRBJ1-5; D gene ambiguous. The ends were cut back, 2 bases at V and 2 bases at J, with 16 bases in the middle. CDR3 size: 17 residues. Per the germline V gene, CDR1 is MNHEY and CDR2 is SVGEGT. The CDR3 DNA sequence: TGTGCCAGCAGTTACACCCGCCGAGGTGGCGGCAATCAGCCCCAGCATTTT. It is translated as CASSYTRRGGGNQPQHF.

There are many counts of this clonotype. The chain recombines TRBV7-9 with TRBJ2-3, with a weak D call TRBD1 (6 bases). Germline CDR1 reads SEHNR; CDR2 reads FQNEAQ (reference sequence). CDR3 size: 14 residues. V was trimmed by 4 bases and J by 6 bases, leaving 14 bases between them. This CDR3 is CASSSRGLGDTQYF. The CDR3 DNA sequence: TGTGCCAGCAGCTCCAGGGGTTTAGGTGATACGCAGTATTTT. The whole variable domain, remainder taken from reference TRBV7-9 and TRBJ2-3, is DTGVSQNPRHKITKRGQNVTFRCDPISEHNRLYWYRQTLGQGPEFLTYFQNEAQLEKSRLLSDRFSAERPKGSFSTLEIQRTEQGDSAMYLCASSSRGLGDTQYFGPGTRLTVL.